The next 3 T cell receptor beta chains were all read from a single sample in a study of blood T cells in healthy people across ages (dated by TCRdb to between 2014 and 2017). The library was built by means of 5' RACE. TCRdb lists the instrument as Illumina HiSeq 2500. A second PCR of roughly 7 to 12 cycles was run with a J-beta primer mix and a sample-barcoded 5' primer. TCRdb applied fastp at Q25 and MiXCR to the public reads, then kept only in-frame beta chains. Rows merge per CDR3 protein into single entries with the most common DNA and genes. Within this sample are hundreds of thousands of distinct CDR3 sequences, with 50% to 65% of them counted one time only. The leading ten clones occupy roughly 40% of the sample. Sequenced sample: blood. Source of these receptors: an elderly man in good health.

V is TRBV11-2 and J is TRBJ2-1, with D hard to call. CDR3 length: 16 residues. V lost 0 bases to trimming and J lost 5 bases, with 14 bases between them. Germline CDR1 and CDR2: SGHAT and FQNNGV. CDR3 in DNA: TGTGCCAGCAGCTTAGATCGGGCCGGGCGGCACAATGAGCAGTTCTTC. Protein sequence: CASSLDRAGRHNEQFF. The full variable domain, completed using reference TRBV11-2 and TRBJ2-1, is EAGVAQSPRYKIIEKRQSVAFWCNPISGHATLYWYQQILGQGPKLLIQFQNNGVVDDSQLPKDRFSAERLKGVDSTLKIQPAKLEDSAVYLCASSLDRAGRHNEQFFGPGTRLTVL.

The chain recombines TRBV2 with TRBJ2-7, with 7 bases fitting TRBD2. Germline assignment: CDR1 SNHLY and CDR2 FYNNEI. J gave up 4 bases and V 7 bases, and 4 bases lay outside the gene matches. CDR3 length equals 12 residues. CDR3 residues: CASNGGRYEQYF. The CDR3 DNA reads as TGTGCCAGCAACGGGGGGAGATACGAGCAGTACTTC.

The genes are TRBV27 and TRBJ2-5; 12 positions match TRBD1. With the DNA end fitting TRBJ2-7 better, the J assignment may be wrong. CDR1 is MNHEY and CDR2 is SMNVEV in the germline V gene (reference sequence). This CDR3 is 15 amino acids long. The CDR3 here is CASSLSGQGAHEQYF. The CDR3 DNA follows: TGTGCCAGCAGTTTATCGGGACAGGGGGCCCACGAGCAGTACTTC.